This T cell receptor beta chain was identified in a study of PD-1 blockade in classical Hodgkin lymphoma. At the level of the study: The study gave patients nivolumab 3 mg/kg intravenously every 2 weeks.

Germline V gene lookup returns CDR1 SGHTA and CDR2 FQGNSA. V lost 5 bases, J lost 4 bases, and 7 bases stayed unmatched. The CDR3 sequence is 15 residues long. Overall study results and limits: Newly diagnosed patients reportedly trailed healthy donors in baseline TCR diversity.

The table came from immunoSEQ multiplex PCR; TCRdb's copy has only in-frame clones and leaves some out. The table includes roughly 25,000 clones, 67% detected once. Regarding this clone: The antigen is not known.

After autologous stem cell transplantation all patients relapsed, and prior brentuximab vedotin exposure differed between cohorts. The rearrangement links TRBV7-2 to TRBJ1-5; the match to TRBD1 covers 8 bases. The sample in question was peripheral blood mononuclear cells (PBMCs), obtained before the second cycle of nivolumab. The TCR was taken from a human donor with classical Hodgkin lymphoma. CDR3 residues: CASSLRGQGNQPQHF. For the CDR3, the DNA is TGTGCCAGCAGCCTTAGAGGACAGGGAAATCAGCCCCAGCATTTT.